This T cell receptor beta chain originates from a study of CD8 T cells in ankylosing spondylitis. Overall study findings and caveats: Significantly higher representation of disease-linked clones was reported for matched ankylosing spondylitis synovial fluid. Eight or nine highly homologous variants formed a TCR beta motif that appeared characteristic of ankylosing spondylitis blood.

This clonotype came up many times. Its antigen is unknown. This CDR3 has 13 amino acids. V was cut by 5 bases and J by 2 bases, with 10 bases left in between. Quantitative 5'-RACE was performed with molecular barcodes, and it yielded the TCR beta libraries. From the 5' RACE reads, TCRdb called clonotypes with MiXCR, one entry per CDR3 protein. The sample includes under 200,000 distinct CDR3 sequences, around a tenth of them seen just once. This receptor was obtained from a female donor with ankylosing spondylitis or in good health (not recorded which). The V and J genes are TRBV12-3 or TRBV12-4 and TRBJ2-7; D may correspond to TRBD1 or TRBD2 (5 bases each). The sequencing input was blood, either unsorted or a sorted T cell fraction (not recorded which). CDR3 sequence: CASSPGTTYEQYF. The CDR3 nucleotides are TGTGCCAGCAGTCCTGGGACCACCTACGAGCAGTACTTC.